This entry features one TCR beta chain sequence. Its antigen remains unidentified. V gave up 3 bases and J gave up 2 bases, with 11 bases separating them. Germline V lookup: CDR1 SGHTA, CDR2 FQGNSA. The CDR3 totals 14 residues. The authors ran the assay at deep level. Clones were read by immunoSEQ multiplex PCR, and TCRdb kept only the in-frame ones, dropping some. The repertoire consists of about 480,000 clones, with less than 85% occurring once and the leading ten covering around 13%. These data belong to a study of shared clonotypes between healthy human individuals. General study findings and limits: Represented genetic and exposure-history diversity was restricted by having few donors. In this cohort, only blood was sampled, and tissue repertoires likely differ.

Approximately 100 million PBMCs per unsorted sample were used for genomic DNA. The sample taken for sequencing was PBMCs. The clonotype was recovered from a woman aged 40 to 55 in good health. Some clones in this sample may be carry-over from other donors' samples. This chain joins TRBV7-2 and TRBJ2-7; a possible D gene is TRBD2 (6 bases). CDR3 sequence: CASSFSREAYEQYF. CDR3 nucleotide sequence: TGTGCCAGCAGCTTCTCCAGGGAGGCCTACGAGCAGTACTTC.